These 29 T cell receptor beta chains were all obtained from the same sample, sequenced in a study of blood T cell repertoires in COVID-19 (dated by TCRdb to 2019 to 2021). Library creation used the immunoSEQ multiplex PCR assay. TCRdb provides this immuneACCESS table in a form limited to in-frame rearrangements. Some clones are lacking; in checked studies, under half of them reflect an unresolved V gene, and why the rest are absent is not known. This sample is represented by 90,000 or so clones; about 91% of them were singletons. Roughly 0.51% of the sample belongs to the ten largest clones. Sequenced input: peripheral blood. The source of these receptors is a man aged 60-69 years with acute or convalescent COVID-19.

This chain links TRBV5-1 with TRBJ1-6, with D possibly TRBD1 on 6 matching bases. The CDR3 sequence is 13 residues long. Germline V gene data show CDR1 as SGHRS and CDR2 as YFSETQ. The V gene lost 0 bases and the J gene lost 14 bases, with 12 bases spanning the gap. The CDR3 region has the DNA TGCGCCAGCAGCTTGGTCATCGCAGGGGCCCTCCACTTT. Encoded protein: CASSLVIAGALHF.

The genes are TRBV10-3 and TRBJ1-6; weak D call: TRBD1 (5 bases). CDR3 length: 14 residues. Germline lookup yields CDR1 ENHRY and CDR2 SYGVKD. With 6 bases removed from V and 7 bases from J, the gap between germline ends came to 13 bases. CDR3 residues: CAISRDGGNSPLHF. CDR3 DNA sequence: TGTGCCATCAGCCGGGACGGAGGGAATTCACCCCTCCACTTT.

J is TRBJ2-2 and V is TRBV27; D call uncertain. The V end was cut by 1 base, the J end by 3 bases, with 6 bases between. The CDR3 has 14 amino acids. Germline loops: CDR1 MNHEY, CDR2 SMNVEV (reference sequence). CDR3 sequence reads: CASSLWSDTGELFF. The CDR3 coding sequence is TGTGCCAGCAGTTTATGGTCGGACACCGGGGAGCTGTTTTTT.

V gene TRBV7-9 combines with J gene TRBJ2-7; 10 bases align to TRBD2. The germline gives CDR1 SEHNR, CDR2 FQNEAQ (reference sequence). The CDR3 consists of 15 residues. V lost 4 bases to trimming and J lost 7 bases; unmatched junction nucleotides: 10. CDR3 DNA: TGTGCCAGCAGCTCCGGACTAGCGGATCCCTGGGAGCAGTACTTC. This encodes CASSSGLADPWEQYF.

The J gene is TRBJ1-1, the V gene TRBV30; D call uncertain. The CDR3 loop spans 11 amino acids. Germline CDR1 is GTSNPN and CDR2 is SVGIG (reference sequence). Trimming stripped 2 bases from V and 6 bases from J, with 7 bases between. The CDR3 bases are TGTGCCTGGAGTCTGGGAGCTGAAGCTTTCTTT. Translation: CAWSLGAEAFF.

This chain links TRBV9 with TRBJ1-4; TRBD1 aligns across 7 bases. Trimming at V came to 3 bases and at J to 1 base, leaving 3 bases not matched to a gene. Germline loops: CDR1 SGDLS, CDR2 YYNGEE. The CDR3 has 15 amino acids. The CDR3 loop reads CASSGQGLTNEKLFF. For the CDR3, the DNA is TGTGCCAGCAGCGGACAGGGATTAACTAATGAAAAACTGTTTTTT.

This clone occurred once. The J gene is TRBJ2-2, the V gene TRBV7-7; D is perhaps TRBD1 (6 bases). Germline values: CDR1 SSHAT, CDR2 FNYEAQ (reference sequence). The germline V and J ends were trimmed by 5 bases and 6 bases, with 10 bases remaining between them. The CDR3 contains 13 residues. The CDR3 region has the DNA TGTGCCAGCAGCCTTAACAGGGCCGGGGAGCTGTTTTTT. Translation gives CASSLNRAGELFF.

This clone is a singleton in its sample. The rearrangement joins TRBV6-5 to TRBJ1-1; 8 bases agree with TRBD1. This CDR3 contains 14 residues. Looked up from germline, CDR1 is MNHEY and CDR2 is SVGAGI. V lost 6 bases to trimming and J lost 0 bases; unmatched junction nucleotides: 3. The DNA for the CDR3 is TGTGCCAGCAGACGGACAGGGCTGAACACTGAAGCTTTCTTT. It specifies CASRRTGLNTEAFF.

The V call is TRBV5-5, the J call TRBJ1-1; possibly TRBD1 for D (6 bases). V was pared by 1 base and J by 3 bases, with 10 bases between. Germline CDR1 is SGHKS and CDR2 is YYEKEE (reference sequence). The CDR3 consists of 14 residues. The CDR3 sequence: CASSLTGSHTEAFF. The CDR3 bases are TGTGCCAGCAGCTTGACAGGGAGCCACACTGAAGCTTTCTTT. Full variable domain (rest looked up from reference TRBV5-5 and TRBJ1-1): DAGVTQSPTHLIKTRGQQVTLRCSPISGHKSVSWYQQVLGQGPQFIFQYYEKEERGRGNFPDRFSARQFPNYSSELNVNALLLGDSALYLCASSLTGSHTEAFFGQGTRLTVV.

In its sample, this clone was seen once. The rearrangement joins TRBV9 to TRBJ2-5, with TRBD1 identical over 8 bases. This CDR3 has 16 residues. Germline V gene data show CDR1 as SGDLS and CDR2 as YYNGEE. Trimming at V came to 2 bases and at J to 0 bases, leaving 6 bases not matched to a gene. The chain's CDR3 is CASSVGTGSYQETQYF. In DNA form, the CDR3 reads TGTGCCAGCAGCGTCGGGACAGGTTCATACCAAGAGACCCAGTACTTC.

V usage is TRBV5-1 and J usage is TRBJ1-4; 7 bases line up with TRBD1. The CDR3 runs to 16 residues. The V gene's germline CDR1 is SGHRS and CDR2 YFSETQ. The J segment lost 3 bases and the V segment lost 0 bases, leaving 5 bases of the junction unmatched. CDR3: CASSLGQGPANEKLFF. The CDR3 DNA follows: TGCGCCAGCAGCTTGGGACAGGGTCCAGCTAATGAAAAACTGTTTTTT.

This clone was found once. V gene TRBV30 combines with J gene TRBJ2-3; a possible D gene is TRBD1 (5 bases). The CDR3 is made up of 13 amino acids. V was cut by 2 bases and J by 4 bases, with 10 bases left in between. The germline gives CDR1 GTSNPN, CDR2 SVGIG (reference sequence). CDR3 bases: TGTGCCTGGAGTACAGGTACGGCAGATACGCAGTATTTT. Translation gives CAWSTGTADTQYF.

This chain connects TRBV7-9 to TRBJ1-4, with TRBD1 identical over 9 bases. J lost 7 bases, V lost 3 bases, and 12 bases had no gene match. Germline V gives CDR1 SEHNR, CDR2 FQNEAQ (reference sequence). This CDR3 comprises 17 residues. The CDR3 loop reads CASSLVPGQGTGEKLFF. The CDR3 DNA follows: TGTGCCAGCAGCTTGGTCCCGGGACAGGGTACAGGTGAAAAACTGTTTTTT. Looking up the rest from reference TRBV7-9 and TRBJ1-4 gives the full variable domain: DTGVSQNPRHKITKRGQNVTFRCDPISEHNRLYWYRQTLGQGPEFLTYFQNEAQLEKSRLLSDRFSAERPKGSFSTLEIQRTEQGDSAMYLCASSLVPGQGTGEKLFFGSGTQLSVL.

This clone was seen only once. The genes are TRBV3-1 (or the pseudogene TRBV3-2) and TRBJ1-2, with D tentatively TRBD1 (6 bases). Germline values: CDR1 LGHDT, CDR2 YNNKEL (reference sequence). This CDR3 contains 16 residues. V lost 1 base and J 4 bases, leaving 16 bases between the germline ends. The CDR3 nucleotides are TGTGCCAGCAGCCAAGGGGGAACAGGGCAGGGCTATGGCTACACCTTC. It translates to CASSQGGTGQGYGYTF.

The chain employs TRBV10-2 and TRBJ2-7; the D gene is possibly TRBD1 (6 bases). V dropped 2 bases and J dropped 4 bases, with 12 bases sitting between them. Looked up from germline, CDR1 is WSHSY and CDR2 is SAAADI. This CDR3 has 14 residues. The CDR3 DNA reads as TGCGCCAGCAGTGAGGCTGGGGGCGCGTACGAGCAGTACTTC. Translated: CASSEAGGAYEQYF.

This sequence joins TRBV29-1 and TRBJ2-1, with D possibly matching TRBD2 (6 bases). The germline V gene encodes CDR1 SQVTM and CDR2 ANQGSEA. The V gene lost 2 bases and the J gene lost 3 bases, with 11 bases spanning the gap. This CDR3 contains 14 residues. The CDR3 loop is CSVEPRESYNEQFF. For the CDR3, the DNA is TGCAGCGTTGAACCTCGGGAGAGCTACAATGAGCAGTTCTTC.

A single count supports this clone. The chain combines TRBV12-3 or TRBV12-4 with TRBJ2-5; maybe TRBD2 (6 bases). The CDR3 runs 13 residues. The V gene lost 10 bases and the J gene lost 1 base, with 13 bases spanning the gap. The CDR3 DNA follows: TGTGCCATCTCACGGGGGATCCAAGAGACCCAGTACTTC. Translation: CAISRGIQETQYF.

This CDR3 reads CASSLSVSDLNQPQHF. CDR3 in DNA: TGTGCCAGCAGTTTATCGGTCAGCGACTTAAATCAGCCCCAGCATTTT. This chain joins TRBV27 and TRBJ1-5, with D uncertain. V lost 0 bases and J lost 4, with 13 bases in between. The germline CDR1 and CDR2 sequences are MNHEY and SMNVEV (reference sequence). This CDR3 is 16 amino acids long.

The chain has TRBV3-1 (or the pseudogene TRBV3-2) and TRBJ2-7; 7 positions agree with TRBD2. The CDR3 covers 16 residues. Trimming removed 0 bases from V and 2 bases from J; junction bases left unmatched: 7. From germline, CDR1 is LGHDT and CDR2 YNNKEL (reference sequence). DNA of the CDR3: TGTGCCAGCAGCCAAGATCTCCCAGGACTAGCCTACGAGCAGTACTTC. It specifies CASSQDLPGLAYEQYF.

The chain recombines TRBV2 with TRBJ2-5, with 9 bases fitting TRBD1. V dropped 6 bases and J dropped 8; count of bases not matched to a gene: 10. The CDR3 extends over 14 amino acids. Looked up from germline, CDR1 is SNHLY and CDR2 is FYNNEI. CDR3 sequence (DNA): TGTGCCAGCAGCCGGCCGGGACAGGGTGGAACCCAGTACTTC. Its translation: CASSRPGQGGTQYF.

The chain joins TRBV27 to TRBJ1-1; D is possibly TRBD1 (5 bases). From germline, CDR1 is MNHEY and CDR2 SMNVEV (reference sequence). The CDR3 spans 11 residues. Trimming cost V 6 bases and J 8 bases, with 10 bases left between them. CDR3 sequence (DNA): TGTGCCAGCAGCGAGGGGAGGGAAGCTTTCTTT. Amino acids: CASSEGREAFF.

This chain joins TRBV2 and TRBJ1-6; the match to TRBD1 covers 7 bases. J was trimmed by 7 bases and V by 7 bases; bases with no gene match: 7. Germline V gene sequence: CDR1 SNHLY, CDR2 FYNNEI. This CDR3 comprises 14 residues. CDR3 loop: CASKIGGRNSPLHF. CDR3 in DNA: TGTGCCAGCAAGATAGGGGGCAGGAATTCACCCCTCCACTTT.

This clone was recorded only once. The V and J genes are TRBV5-5 and TRBJ1-2; D is uncertain. The CDR3 runs 13 residues. The ends were cut back, 2 bases at V and 3 bases at J, with 8 bases in the middle. The germline V gene encodes CDR1 SGHKS and CDR2 YYEKEE (reference sequence). CDR3 sequence reads: CASSFGFDYGYTF. In DNA, the CDR3 is TGTGCCAGCAGCTTCGGGTTTGACTATGGCTACACCTTC. The full variable domain, its missing parts supplied by reference TRBV5-5 and TRBJ1-2, is DAGVTQSPTHLIKTRGQQVTLRCSPISGHKSVSWYQQVLGQGPQFIFQYYEKEERGRGNFPDRFSARQFPNYSSELNVNALLLGDSALYLCASSFGFDYGYTFGSGTRLTVV.

The chain carries TRBV29-1 and TRBJ1-2; D is undetermined. Trimming cost V 3 bases and J 4 bases, with 9 bases left between them. Germline V gene sequence: CDR1 SQVTM, CDR2 ANQGSEA. The CDR3 covers 12 residues. CDR3 loop: CSVDAGTYGYTF. For the CDR3, the DNA is TGCAGCGTTGACGCAGGAACCTATGGCTACACCTTC.

The V and J genes are TRBV19 and TRBJ2-7; D gene unclear. V gave up 1 base and J gave up 0 bases, with 16 bases separating them. The V gene's germline CDR1 is LNHDA and CDR2 SQIVND (reference sequence). The CDR3 spans 17 residues. The CDR3 bases are TGTGCCAGTAGTATAGTCTTCGACATAACGAGCTCCTACGAGCAGTACTTC. As protein: CASSIVFDITSSYEQYF. Full variable domain (remainder filled in from reference TRBV19 and TRBJ2-7): DGGITQSPKYLFRKEGQNVTLSCEQNLNHDAMYWYRQDPGQGLRLIYYSQIVNDFQKGDIAEGYSVSREKKESFPLTVTSAQKNPTAFYLCASSIVFDITSSYEQYFGPGTRLTVT.

The DNA for the CDR3 is TGTGCCAGCAGTTCACCCGGGGAAAGGGATGAGCAGTTCTTC. Amino acids: CASSSPGERDEQFF. This rearrangement joins TRBV27 to TRBJ2-1, with D possibly TRBD2 on 5 matching bases. The CDR3 totals 14 residues. V lost 4 bases, J lost 8 bases, and 15 bases lay in between. CDR1 is MNHEY and CDR2 is SMNVEV in the germline V gene (reference sequence).

The rearrangement links TRBV28 to TRBJ1-3, with 9 bases matching TRBD1. After removal of 6 bases from V and 3 bases from J, the junction contained 6 bases not matched to a gene. Germline V lookup: CDR1 MDHEN, CDR2 SYDVKM. The CDR3 extends over 15 amino acids. Here the CDR3 reads CASRPQGAGGNTIYF. CDR3 nucleotide sequence: TGTGCCAGCAGACCACAGGGGGCAGGTGGAAACACCATATATTTT.

This clone was seen more than once but under ten times. The chain couples TRBV7-3 to TRBJ2-4; 9 positions agree with TRBD2. Germline V gene sequence: CDR1 SGHTA, CDR2 FQGTGA. The ends lost 2 bases at V and 6 bases at J; junction bases unmatched: 5. This CDR3 contains 15 residues. CDR3 sequence: CASSLAGGPANIQYF. DNA for the CDR3: TGTGCCAGCAGCTTAGCGGGAGGGCCGGCAAACATTCAGTACTTC.

The genes are TRBV15 and TRBJ2-2; D unclear. Germline CDR1 reads LNHNV; CDR2 reads YYDKDF (reference sequence). Trimming cost V 2 bases and J 0 bases, with 4 bases left between them. This CDR3 has 14 residues. For the CDR3, the DNA is TGTGCCACCAGCAGAACATCGAACACCGGGGAGCTGTTTTTT. Translated, it gives CATSRTSNTGELFF.